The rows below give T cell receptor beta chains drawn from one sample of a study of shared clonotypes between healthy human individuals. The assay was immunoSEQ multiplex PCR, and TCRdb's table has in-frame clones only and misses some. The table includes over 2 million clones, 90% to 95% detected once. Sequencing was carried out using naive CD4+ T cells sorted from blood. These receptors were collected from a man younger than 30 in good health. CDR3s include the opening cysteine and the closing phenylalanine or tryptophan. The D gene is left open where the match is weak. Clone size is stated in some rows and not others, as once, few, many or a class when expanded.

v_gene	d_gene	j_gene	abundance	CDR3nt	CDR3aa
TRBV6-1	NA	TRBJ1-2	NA	TGTGCCAGCAGTGAAAGTCCCGGGCGCTACACCTTC	CASSESPGRYTF
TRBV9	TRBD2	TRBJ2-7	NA	TGTGCCAGCTCCGGGGGGAGCGGCTACGAGCAGTACTTC	CASSGGSGYEQYF
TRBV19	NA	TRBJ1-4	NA	TGTGCCAGTAACTCAGTGGGGCTCGGTGAAAAACTGTTTTTT	CASNSVGLGEKLFF
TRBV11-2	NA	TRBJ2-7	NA	TGTGCCAGCAGCTTAGACTGGGGAAACTACGAGCAGTACTTC	CASSLDWGNYEQYF
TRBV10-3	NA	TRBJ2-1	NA	TGTGCCATCAGTGAGGGGGTCGGTGAGCAGTTCTTC	CAISEGVGEQFF
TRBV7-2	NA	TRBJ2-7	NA	TGTGCCAGCAGCTCAACCTACGAGCAGTACTTC	CASSSTYEQYF
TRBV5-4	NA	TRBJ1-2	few	TGTGCCAGCAGCGAGGCAGGGGTTGACTATGGCTACACCTTC	CASSEAGVDYGYTF
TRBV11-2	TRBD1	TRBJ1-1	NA	TGTGCCAGCAGCTCCAGGGGGCTGAACACTGAAGCTTTCTTT	CASSSRGLNTEAFF
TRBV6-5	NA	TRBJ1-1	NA	TGTGCCAGCAGTTATCAGGCCGGGCACACTGAAGCTTTCTTT	CASSYQAGHTEAFF
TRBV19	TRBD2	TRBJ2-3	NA	TGTGCCAGTAGTTCCGCGGGGGGCACAGATACGCAGTATTTT	CASSSAGGTDTQYF
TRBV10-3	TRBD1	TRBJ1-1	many	TGTGCCATCAGATGGACAGGGGGAACTGAAGCTTTCTTT	CAIRWTGGTEAFF
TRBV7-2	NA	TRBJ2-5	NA	TGTGCCAGCAGCTCCCCCCTCAGGCAGCGGGAGACCCAGTACTTC	CASSSPLRQRETQYF
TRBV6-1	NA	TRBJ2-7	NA	TGTGCCAGCAGCTCGGGGCCCTCCTACGAGCAGTACTTC	CASSSGPSYEQYF
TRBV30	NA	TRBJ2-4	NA	TGTGCCTGGAAAGACAGAGCCAAAAACATTCAGTACTTC	CAWKDRAKNIQYF
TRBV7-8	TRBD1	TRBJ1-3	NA	TGTGCCAGCAGCGCCCGGACAGGCGGAGACACCATATATTTT	CASSARTGGDTIYF
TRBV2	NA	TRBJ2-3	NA	TGTGCCAGCAGTTTAACAGGTGAAACAGATACGCAGTATTTT	CASSLTGETDTQYF
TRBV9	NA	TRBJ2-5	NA	TGTGCCAGCAGCGTTAGTGGGGGCCAAGAGACCCAGTACTTC	CASSVSGGQETQYF
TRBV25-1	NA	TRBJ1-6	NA	TGTGCCAGCAGACATTCGGGTCACTCCTATAATTCACCCCTCCACTTT	CASRHSGHSYNSPLHF
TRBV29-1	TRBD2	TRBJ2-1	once	TGCAGCGCCGAACTAGCGGGAGAATGGTCCGCCAATGAGCAGTTCTTC	CSAELAGEWSANEQFF
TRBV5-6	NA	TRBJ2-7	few	TGTGCCAGCAGCTTGGAACGACTTGTTTCGCGAGAGCAGTACTTC	CASSLERLVSREQYF
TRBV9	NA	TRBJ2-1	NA	TGTGCCAGCAGCGTAGAACTAGTTGGCAATGAGCAGTTCTTC	CASSVELVGNEQFF
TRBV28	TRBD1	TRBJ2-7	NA	TGTGCCAGCAGTTTCGCAGGACAGGGTGGCTACGAGCAGTACTTC	CASSFAGQGGYEQYF
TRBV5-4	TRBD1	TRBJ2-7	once	TGTGCCAGCAGCGATTGGAGACAGGGTCTCTACGAGCAGTACTTC	CASSDWRQGLYEQYF
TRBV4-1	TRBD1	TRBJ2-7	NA	TGCGCCAGCAGCCCTTTCCGGAGCGACAGGGGATACGAGCAGTACTTC	CASSPFRSDRGYEQYF
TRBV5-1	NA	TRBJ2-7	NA	TGCGCCAGCAGTCTAGGGGCTGCAGGGTACGAGCAGTACTTC	CASSLGAAGYEQYF
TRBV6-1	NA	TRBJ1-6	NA	TGTGCCAGCAGTGAGCGGGACCTTAATTCACCCCTCCACTTT	CASSERDLNSPLHF
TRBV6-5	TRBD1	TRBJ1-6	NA	TGTGCCAGCACCAGGGGAGGACAGGGCAATTCACCCCTCCACTTT	CASTRGGQGNSPLHF
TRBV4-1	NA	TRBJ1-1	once	TGCGCCAGCAGCCAAGAGGTAATAAGTGGGGCTTTCTTT	CASSQEVISGAFF
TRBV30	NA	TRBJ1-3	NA	TGTGCCTGGAGTGTCCACCCCCTTTTCCCGGGGGCGACTGGAAACACCATATATTTT	CAWSVHPLFPGATGNTIYF
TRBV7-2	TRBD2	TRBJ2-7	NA	TGTGCCAGCACCCAACTAGCGGGAGTAGGGTACGAGCAGTACTTC	CASTQLAGVGYEQYF
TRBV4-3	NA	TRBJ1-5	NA	TGCGCCAGCAGCCAAGACAGGGCTGGTCAGCCCCAGCATTTT	CASSQDRAGQPQHF
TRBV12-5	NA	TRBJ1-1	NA	TGTGCTAGTGGTCCGGACAGCCTCGGGGCTGAAGCTTTCTTT	CASGPDSLGAEAFF
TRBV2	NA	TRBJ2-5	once	TGTGCCAGCAGTTTTGGACTAAAAGAGACCCAGTACTTC	CASSFGLKETQYF
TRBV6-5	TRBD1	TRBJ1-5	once	TGTGCCAGCACTCCAACAGGGGCGGGCAATCAGCCCCAGCATTTT	CASTPTGAGNQPQHF
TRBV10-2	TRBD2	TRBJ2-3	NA	TGCGCCAGCAAGAGTAGCGGGGGCCGCACAGATACGCAGTATTTT	CASKSSGGRTDTQYF
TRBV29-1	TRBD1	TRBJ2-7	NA	TGCAGCGCCCAGACAGGGATCCTCTCCTACGAGCAGTACTTC	CSAQTGILSYEQYF
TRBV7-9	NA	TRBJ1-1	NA	TGTGCCAGCAGCTTAGACGGGGGGCTGCCTGAAGCTTTCTTT	CASSLDGGLPEAFF
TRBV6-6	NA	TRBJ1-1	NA	TGTGCCAGCAGCCGAGATTCGAGGACTGAAGCTTTCTTT	CASSRDSRTEAFF
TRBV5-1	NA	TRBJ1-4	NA	TGCGCCAGCAGCGAGGCGGTGGATCGGGAAAAACTGTTTTTT	CASSEAVDREKLFF
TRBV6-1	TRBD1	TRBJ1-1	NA	TGTGCCAGCAATCAGGACAGGGTTAACACTGAAGCTTTCTTT	CASNQDRVNTEAFF